Following are 19 T cell receptor beta chains from one sample sequenced in a study of blood T cells in healthy people across ages. Together with a sample-barcoded 5' primer, a J-beta primer mix was included in a second PCR lasting about 7 to 12 cycles. One entry per CDR3 protein results from TCRdb running MiXCR on the 5' RACE reads. The sample shows 1.2 million to 1.5 million distinct CDR3 sequences, around 59% of them seen only once. Sequencing used blood. These receptors all come from a man aged 18 to 29 in good health.

Only one count was recorded for this clonotype. J is TRBJ2-1 and V is TRBV11-2; no reliable D call. V was pared by 0 bases and J by 15 bases, with 12 bases between. Germline V gives CDR1 SGHAT, CDR2 FQNNGV. This CDR3 has 12 amino acids. CDR3 residues: CASSLESHTRFF. CDR3 nucleotide sequence: TGTGCCAGCAGCTTAGAGTCCCACACCCGGTTCTTC.

In this sample, this clonotype turned up once. The V call is TRBV12-3 or TRBV12-4, the J call TRBJ2-5, with 12 bases identical to TRBD2. This CDR3 is 16 amino acids long. The trim removed 6 bases at V and 11 bases at J, leaving 16 bases unmatched. The CDR3 here is CASSPLAGGFDNGQYF. The CDR3 nucleotides read TGTGCCAGCAGCCCGCTAGCGGGGGGGTTCGATAATGGGCAGTACTTC.

The chain has TRBV2 and TRBJ2-1; 9 nucleotides agree with TRBD1. Germline CDR1 is SNHLY and CDR2 is FYNNEI. The CDR3 covers 18 residues. The ends lost 11 bases at V and 1 base at J; junction bases unmatched: 18. The CDR3 nucleotides are TGTGCCGGGGGGACAGGGTACGGATTTAAGGAGTCCTACAATGAGCAGTTCTTC. It specifies CAGGTGYGFKESYNEQFF.

The chain carries TRBV12-3 or TRBV12-4 and TRBJ2-1; D gene ambiguous. This CDR3 region has 12 residues. The V gene lost 3 bases and the J gene lost 5 bases, with 5 bases spanning the gap. CDR3 sequence: CASSLWHNEQFF. The CDR3 bases are TGTGCCAGCAGTTTGTGGCACAATGAGCAGTTCTTC.

This clonotype was recorded a few times. The chain has TRBV10-3 and TRBJ2-3, with D possibly TRBD2 on 5 matching bases. The ends were cut back, 8 bases at V and 6 bases at J, with 15 bases in the middle. The CDR3 totals 13 residues. The germline CDR1 and CDR2 sequences are ENHRY and SYGVKD. The chain's CDR3 is CAIGQGRGDTQYF. As DNA, the CDR3 is TGTGCCATCGGTCAAGGTAGAGGGGATACGCAGTATTTT.

The CDR3 reads CASTRSKNTGELFF. The CDR3 DNA follows: TGTGCCAGCACCAGGTCAAAAAACACCGGGGAGCTGTTTTTT. This chain connects TRBV6-5 to TRBJ2-2; D gene ambiguous. The germline V and J ends were trimmed by 7 bases and 2 bases, with 11 bases remaining between them. The germline V gene encodes CDR1 MNHEY and CDR2 SVGAGI. CDR3 length equals 14 residues.

This clonotype was counted a few times. V and J are TRBV6-5 and TRBJ2-3; perhaps TRBD1 as D (5 bases). CDR1 and CDR2 (germline): MNHEY, SVGAGI. Trimming pared 7 bases from V and 5 bases from J, leaving 16 bases between. This CDR3 is built from 14 residues. The CDR3 region has the DNA TGTGCCAGCAACCAGGGATTGGATGTAGATACGCAGTATTTT. Translated: CASNQGLDVDTQYF.

The chain recombines TRBV28 with TRBJ2-4; D not certain. The tail of the sequence fits TRBJ2-7 better, so the J call may be wrong. Germline V gives CDR1 MDHEN, CDR2 SYDVKM. The CDR3 length is 15 residues. The CDR3 nucleotides read TGTGCCAGCAGTTTATCCCGGTCCAGAGTCCACGAGCAGTACTTC. It encodes CASSLSRSRVHEQYF.

The chain carries TRBV4-3 and TRBJ2-7; D is unresolved. Trimming shortened V by 4 bases and J by 3 bases, and 10 bases separated the two germline ends. The CDR3 runs 13 residues. The germline CDR1 and CDR2 sequences are LGHNA and YSLEER. The CDR3 loop reads CASSRAAHYEQYF. The CDR3 coding sequence is TGCGCCAGCAGCCGGGCAGCACACTACGAGCAGTACTTC.

This chain uses TRBV11-2 with TRBJ2-1; D remains unclear. V was trimmed by 8 bases and J by 5 bases, leaving 19 bases between them. The CDR3 extends over 15 amino acids. The V gene's germline CDR1 is SGHAT and CDR2 FQNNGV. The CDR3, as DNA: TGTGCCAGCGGCATCGGGTCCCAAGGTCACAATGAGCAGTTCTTC. Amino acids: CASGIGSQGHNEQFF.

A remark on this clonotype: A read error may produce the germline difference seen at one junction end. The chain combines TRBV4-1 with TRBJ1-1; tentative D call: TRBD1 (6 bases). Germline V gene data show CDR1 as MGHRA and CDR2 as YSYEKL. The CDR3 is 18 amino acids. DNA of the CDR3: TGCGCCAGCAGTCAAGACCCCACCGGGACATCGGCTGGGTGTGAAGCTTTCTTT. Its translation is CASSQDPTGTSAGCEAFF.

In this sample, this clonotype turned up a few times. The chain uses TRBV25-1 and TRBJ1-2; D not resolved. V gave up 3 bases and J gave up 8 bases, with 10 bases separating them. This CDR3 contains 12 residues. Germline V lookup: CDR1 MGHDK, CDR2 SYGVNS. In nucleotides, the CDR3 is TGTGCCAGCAGTGAGTTTGGTGGAGGCTACACCTTC. It is translated as CASSEFGGGYTF.

The V call is TRBV7-2, the J call TRBJ1-5, with no clear D. From germline, CDR1 is SGHTA and CDR2 FQGNSA. The CDR3 has 14 residues. V was shortened by 2 bases and J by 5 bases, with 10 bases between the two germline ends. CDR3 sequence: CASSLLAWDQPQHF. Written as DNA, the CDR3 is TGTGCCAGCAGCTTATTGGCATGGGATCAGCCCCAGCATTTT.

The chain recombines TRBV4-1 with TRBJ2-7; the D gene is possibly TRBD2 (5 bases). The germline CDR1 and CDR2 sequences are MGHRA and YSYEKL. Trimming took 0 bases from V and 3 from J, leaving 15 bases between them. The CDR3 loop spans 16 amino acids. DNA for the CDR3: TGCGCCAGCAGCCAAGAGTCCAGCGGAGGTTTCTACGAGCAGTACTTC. The encoded protein is CASSQESSGGFYEQYF.

The gene calls are TRBV20-1 and TRBJ1-1; no clear D. Germline values: CDR1 DFQATT, CDR2 SNEGSKA (reference sequence). The V end was cut by 6 bases, the J end by 1 base, with 15 bases between. CDR3 length: 14 amino acids. The CDR3 DNA reads TGCAGTGCCCCCGAAGCGGCGGCGAACACTGAAGCTTTCTTT. This translates into CSAPEAAANTEAFF.

There are a few counts of this clonotype. The CDR3 loop is CAISERYEGEQYF. CDR3 nucleotide sequence: TGTGCCATCAGTGAGAGGTATGAGGGTGAGCAGTACTTC. The J gene is TRBJ2-7, the V gene TRBV10-3, with D maybe TRBD2 (5 bases). Trimming cost V 2 bases and J 7 bases, with 12 bases left between them. The CDR3 is made up of 13 amino acids. Germline V gene sequence: CDR1 ENHRY, CDR2 SYGVKD.

The chain combines TRBV6-1 with TRBJ1-5; D perhaps matches TRBD1 (5 bases). Germline V gene data show CDR1 as MNHNS and CDR2 as SASEGT. Deletions cut 3 bases from V and 0 bases from J, with 18 bases between. The CDR3 spans 18 residues. CDR3 nucleotides: TGTGCCAGCAGTGATTATCTGGGTAGGGGCTATAGCAATCAGCCCCAGCATTTT. The encoded protein is CASSDYLGRGYSNQPQHF.

The rearrangement uses TRBV3-1 and TRBJ2-1; possibly TRBD2 for D (6 bases). V lost 1 base and J 7 bases, leaving 17 bases between the germline ends. This CDR3 has 16 amino acids. Germline V gene sequence: CDR1 LGHDT, CDR2 YNNKEL (reference sequence). As DNA, the CDR3 is TGTGCCAGCAGCCAAGGTCGACTAGGGATGGGTAATGAGCAGTTCTTC. It yields the protein CASSQGRLGMGNEQFF.

The gene calls are TRBV6-5 and TRBJ2-5; 10 positions agree with TRBD2. CDR3 length: 13 amino acids. Germline CDR1 is MNHEY and CDR2 is SVGAGI. V shed 6 bases, J shed 9 bases, and the junction held 7 bases outside the gene matches. The CDR3, as DNA: TGTGCCAGCAGCCTAAGCGGGAGGGCCTCCCAGTACTTC. Protein: CASSLSGRASQYF.